What follows are 30 T cell receptor beta chains derived from one specimen sequenced in a study of blood T cell repertoires in COVID-19. The repertoire was sequenced with immunoSEQ multiplex PCR; TCRdb's copy has only in-frame clones and lacks some. This repertoire shows tens of thousands of clones, approximately 89% found once; its top ten account for about 15%. Sequenced: peripheral blood. The receptors shown here come from a human donor in a cohort sampled during active COVID-19.

The V and J genes are TRBV5-1 and TRBJ1-4; 10 nucleotides align to TRBD1. Per the germline V gene, CDR1 is SGHRS and CDR2 is YFSETQ. This CDR3 comprises 16 residues. V was clipped by 0 bases and J by 4 bases; unmatched bases: 3. The CDR3 loop is CASSLGQGANNEKLFF. Written as DNA, the CDR3 is TGCGCCAGCAGCTTGGGACAGGGGGCGAATAATGAAAAACTGTTTTTT.

The chain carries TRBV6-5 and TRBJ1-2, with unresolved D. V was cut by 0 bases and J by 4 bases, with 12 bases left in between. Germline V gene lookup returns CDR1 MNHEY and CDR2 SVGAGI. This CDR3 is built from 15 residues. The CDR3 DNA reads TGTGCCAGCAGTTACTCTGGAGGGAGCACCTATGGCTACACCTTC. This sequence encodes CASSYSGGSTYGYTF.

A single count supports this clone. The V gene is TRBV11-1, the J gene TRBJ2-7; D possibly corresponds to TRBD2 (6 bases). CDR3 length equals 15 residues. Per the germline V gene, CDR1 is SGHAT and CDR2 is FQDESV (reference sequence). The V end lost 7 bases, the J end lost 0 bases, and 16 bases lay between the germline ends. DNA for the CDR3: TGTGCCAGCACCCCCAGCGGGCAGAACTCCTACGAGCAGTACTTC. This translates into CASTPSGQNSYEQYF.

This clone turned up a few times. The rearrangement joins TRBV9 to TRBJ2-7; 9 bases are a match to TRBD1. This CDR3 is built from 15 residues. Trimming cost V 1 base and J 6 bases; bases outside gene matches: 8. Germline V gene lookup returns CDR1 SGDLS and CDR2 YYNGEE. The CDR3 coding sequence is TGTGCCAGCAGCGTATACCAAACAGGGGGCTCCGAGCAGTACTTC. This codes for CASSVYQTGGSEQYF.

The rearrangement joins TRBV5-5 to TRBJ1-2, with 9 bases lining up with TRBD1. The V and J ends lost 4 bases and 6 bases, in that order; junction bases with no gene match: 1. Germline V CDR1 and CDR2: SGHKS, YYEKEE (reference sequence). There are 12 residues in the CDR3. The CDR3 protein is CASSGDRDGYTF. The DNA for the CDR3 is TGTGCCAGCAGCGGGGACAGGGATGGCTACACCTTC.

This rearrangement joins TRBV6-2 or TRBV6-3 to TRBJ1-2; D possibly corresponds to TRBD1 (6 bases). This CDR3 has 13 residues. Trimming took 5 bases from V and 4 from J, leaving 11 bases between them. Germline loops: CDR1 MNHEY, CDR2 SVGEGT. The DNA for the CDR3 is TGTGCCAGCAGTCGACAGGTTGGCTATGGCTACACCTTC. Its translation is CASSRQVGYGYTF.

This sequence joins TRBV4-2 and TRBJ2-1; D is unclear. V shed 0 bases and J shed 0 bases, with 6 bases lying between them. The germline V gene encodes CDR1 LGHNA and CDR2 YNFKEQ. This CDR3 has 15 residues. The CDR3 spells CASSQDLPSYNEQFF. The CDR3 bases are TGTGCCAGCAGCCAAGATCTACCCTCCTACAATGAGCAGTTCTTC.

V usage is TRBV5-1 and J usage is TRBJ2-3; 8 nucleotides line up with TRBD1. The germline V gene encodes CDR1 SGHRS and CDR2 YFSETQ. The V and J ends lost 2 bases and 4 bases, in that order; junction bases with no gene match: 6. The CDR3 is 15 residues long. The CDR3 sequence is CASSLPRGRPDTQYF. The CDR3, as DNA: TGCGCCAGCAGCTTACCCAGGGGGCGCCCAGATACGCAGTATTTT.

J is TRBJ2-1 and V is TRBV11-3, with 13 positions matching TRBD2. Trimming cost V 4 bases and J 5 bases; bases outside gene matches: 5. Germline values: CDR1 SGHNT, CDR2 YENEEA. The CDR3 has 16 amino acids. The CDR3 bases are TGTGCCAGCAGCTCAAGACTAGCGGGGGGTAACAATGAGCAGTTCTTC. It translates to CASSSRLAGGNNEQFF.

In its sample, this clone was seen once. V usage is TRBV10-3 and J usage is TRBJ2-1; 7 bases align to TRBD2. The V and J ends lost 3 bases and 6 bases, in that order; junction bases with no gene match: 5. The CDR3 spans 14 residues. CDR1 is ENHRY and CDR2 is SYGVKD in the germline V gene. DNA of the CDR3: TGTGCCATCAGTGACGGCGGGAGCATCAATGAGCAGTTCTTC. Encoded protein: CAISDGGSINEQFF.

This rearrangement joins TRBV9 to TRBJ2-3; tentatively, D is TRBD2 (6 bases). CDR3 length: 14 residues. The germline gives CDR1 SGDLS, CDR2 YYNGEE. The V end lost 3 bases, the J end lost 0 bases, and 8 bases lay between the germline ends. This CDR3 reads CASSERASTDTQYF. CDR3 nucleotides: TGTGCCAGCAGCGAGCGGGCAAGCACAGATACGCAGTATTTT.

The chain carries TRBV30 and TRBJ1-1, with TRBD1 as a possible D gene (5 bases). The germline V gene encodes CDR1 GTSNPN and CDR2 SVGIG (reference sequence). Trimming stripped 3 bases from V and 12 bases from J, with 14 bases between. The CDR3 loop spans 11 amino acids. The CDR3 loop reads CAWRRSRATFF. In DNA, the CDR3 is TGTGCCTGGAGGCGGAGCAGGGCAACTTTCTTT. The full variable domain, with the rest looked up from reference TRBV30 and TRBJ1-1, is SQTIHQWPATLVQPVGSPLSLECTVEGTSNPNLYWYRQAAGRGLQLLFYSVGIGQISSEVPQNLSASRPQDRQFILSSKKLLLSDSGFYLCAWRRSRATFFGQGTRLTVV.

V usage is TRBV27 and J usage is TRBJ1-5; D possibly corresponds to TRBD1 (5 bases). This CDR3 has 13 residues. Germline CDR1 reads MNHEY; CDR2 reads SMNVEV (reference sequence). V shed 6 bases and J shed 5 bases, with 11 bases lying between them. Here the CDR3 DNA reads TGTGCCAGCAGCGACAGTGGGGATCAGCCCCAGCATTTT. It is translated as CASSDSGDQPQHF.

The J gene is TRBJ2-7, the V gene TRBV28; D gene uncertain. Trimming left V 5 bases short and J 0 bases short, with 5 bases between. Germline V CDR1 and CDR2: MDHEN, SYDVKM. The CDR3 totals 12 residues. The CDR3 sequence is CASSILSYEQYF. In DNA form, the CDR3 reads TGTGCCAGCAGTATACTCTCCTACGAGCAGTACTTC.

The chain uses TRBV5-6 and TRBJ2-7; tentative D call: TRBD1 (6 bases). The CDR3 is 14 amino acids. V was clipped by 4 bases and J by 1 base, with 12 bases between them. Germline CDR1 SGHDT, CDR2 YYEEEE. Here the CDR3 reads CASSTGGQSYEQYF. The CDR3, as DNA: TGTGCCAGCAGCACGGGTGGACAGTCCTACGAGCAGTACTTC.

A few counts support this clone. The rearrangement uses TRBV18 and TRBJ1-4, with 11 bases that match TRBD1. V shed 6 bases, J shed 8 bases, and the junction held 8 bases outside the gene matches. Germline lookup yields CDR1 KGHSH and CDR2 LQKENI. The CDR3 has 15 residues. In DNA form, the CDR3 reads TGTGCCAGCTCGTACGGACAGGGGGCTCGGGAAAAACTGTTTTTT. This translates into CASSYGQGAREKLFF.

The chain couples TRBV25-1 to TRBJ1-4; tentative D call: TRBD1 (6 bases). This CDR3 has 15 residues. The ends were cut back, 2 bases at V and 3 bases at J, with 10 bases in the middle. Looked up from germline, CDR1 is MGHDK and CDR2 is SYGVNS. The CDR3, as DNA: TGTGCCAGCAGTGAACCGACAGGTCCTAATGAAAAACTGTTTTTT. It specifies CASSEPTGPNEKLFF.

The chain employs TRBV11-2 and TRBJ1-3; D unclear. This CDR3 contains 15 residues. Germline CDR1 is SGHAT and CDR2 is FQNNGV. The V end lost 5 bases, the J end lost 4 bases, and 15 bases lay between the germline ends. In DNA form, the CDR3 reads TGTGCCAGCAGCACCCGAGGGCCTACCGGAAACACCATATATTTT. This sequence encodes CASSTRGPTGNTIYF.

V and J are TRBV25-1 and TRBJ1-4; maybe TRBD1 (5 bases). From germline, CDR1 is MGHDK and CDR2 SYGVNS. Trimming removed 4 bases from V and 3 bases from J, with 15 bases in between. The CDR3 length is 16 residues. As DNA, the CDR3 is TGTGCCAGCAGTGGTACAGGCCTACCATCTAATGAAAAACTGTTTTTT. The encoded protein is CASSGTGLPSNEKLFF.

The chain employs TRBV15 and TRBJ2-1, with TRBD2 matching 15 bases. Germline CDR1 reads LNHNV; CDR2 reads YYDKDF (reference sequence). V shed 0 bases and J 8 bases; nucleotides not matched to a gene: 5. The CDR3 is 17 residues long. In DNA form, the CDR3 reads TGTGCCACCAGCAGAGATCGGACTAGCGGGGGGGCTTATGAGCAGTTCTTC. Amino acid sequence: CATSRDRTSGGAYEQFF.

V and J are TRBV7-3 and TRBJ2-1; 11 bases fit TRBD1. CDR3 length: 20 residues. Germline V CDR1 and CDR2: SGHTA, FQGTGA. V dropped 0 bases and J dropped 5; count of bases not matched to a gene: 15. The CDR3 bases are TGTGCCAGCAGCTTAACTATCGATAGACTGGACAGGGGGCCCGACAATGAGCAGTTCTTC. Protein: CASSLTIDRLDRGPDNEQFF.

J is TRBJ1-4 and V is TRBV30; 9 bases map to TRBD1. Trimming removed 3 bases from V and 7 bases from J; junction bases left unmatched: 6. The CDR3 extends over 14 amino acids. The germline gives CDR1 GTSNPN, CDR2 SVGIG (reference sequence). The CDR3 coding sequence is TGTGCCTGGAGGTCGGACAGGGGCGGTGAAAAACTGTTTTTT. Its translation: CAWRSDRGGEKLFF.

This clone was seen ten or more times. The chain combines TRBV7-9 with TRBJ2-1; D is uncertain. This CDR3 has 12 amino acids. V was cut by 6 bases and J by 10 bases, with 13 bases left in between. Germline CDR1 reads SEHNR; CDR2 reads FQNEAQ (reference sequence). CDR3 coding DNA: TGTGCCAGCAGTCATAACCTCCTAGAGCAGTTCTTC. This gives the protein CASSHNLLEQFF.

This clone has only one observation. The chain employs TRBV6-1 and TRBJ2-3; maybe TRBD1 (6 bases). CDR1 MNHNS and CDR2 SASEGT come from the germline V gene. This CDR3 comprises 17 residues. V was clipped by 4 bases and J by 6 bases, with 23 bases between them. The CDR3 DNA is TGTGCCAGCAGTGCCCAGGTGGGGGCCCCAAAAACGGATACGCAGTATTTT. Protein product: CASSAQVGAPKTDTQYF.

The chain carries TRBV27 and TRBJ1-6; 9 nucleotides agree with TRBD1. Trimming at V came to 6 bases and at J to 6 bases, leaving 9 bases not matched to a gene. The germline gives CDR1 MNHEY, CDR2 SMNVEV (reference sequence). CDR3 length: 16 residues. CDR3 DNA: TGTGCCAGCAGCCCACAGGGGGCGCTTTCTAATTCACCCCTCCACTTT. Its translation is CASSPQGALSNSPLHF.

The chain couples TRBV6-6 to TRBJ2-4; D may be TRBD1 (5 bases). Germline CDR1 is MNHNY and CDR2 is SVGAGI (reference sequence). This CDR3 contains 14 residues. Trimming took off 6 bases at V and 0 bases at J, with 9 bases between the two ends. CDR3 in amino acids: CASSSGAAKNIQYF. The CDR3 region has the DNA TGTGCCAGCAGCTCTGGGGCAGCCAAAAACATTCAGTACTTC.

The rearrangement uses TRBV7-3 and TRBJ2-1; 7 bases line up with TRBD2. Germline CDR1 is SGHTA and CDR2 is FQGTGA. V shed 6 bases, J shed 0 bases, and the junction held 8 bases outside the gene matches. This CDR3 is 16 amino acids long. CDR3 loop: CASSPGGPSSYNEQFF. The CDR3 nucleotides are TGTGCCAGCAGTCCGGGGGGACCAAGCTCCTACAATGAGCAGTTCTTC.

The chain has TRBV19 and TRBJ2-2; D remains ambiguous. The CDR3 has 12 residues. Trimming removed 3 bases at V and 8 bases at J, with 7 bases between. Germline assignment: CDR1 LNHDA and CDR2 SQIVND (reference sequence). The chain's CDR3 is CASSISRGELFF. The CDR3 DNA reads TGTGCCAGTAGTATCTCGAGGGGGGAGCTGTTTTTT.

This chain joins TRBV7-9 and TRBJ2-5; TRBD2 matches at 14 bases. V lost 3 bases to trimming and J lost 5 bases; unmatched junction nucleotides: 5. The CDR3 totals 16 residues. Germline V gives CDR1 SEHNR, CDR2 FQNEAQ (reference sequence). The CDR3 bases are TGTGCCAGCAGCTTGACTAGCGGGGGGGGACGGGAGACCCAGTACTTC. Encoded protein: CASSLTSGGGRETQYF.

The chain recombines TRBV30 with TRBJ2-7; tentative D call: TRBD1 (6 bases). CDR1 is GTSNPN, CDR2 SVGIG, per germline (reference sequence). V was shortened by 4 bases and J by 2 bases, with 12 bases between the two germline ends. The CDR3 contains 13 residues. The CDR3 DNA reads as TGTGCCTGGAAGGGGGTGAACCCCTACGAGCAGTACTTC. Amino acids: CAWKGVNPYEQYF.